Listed below are T cell receptor beta chains from one sample, sequenced in a study of beta chain features in type 1 diabetes. Clones were read by immunoSEQ multiplex PCR, and TCRdb kept only the in-frame ones, dropping some. The table has under 300,000 clones, 11% to 15% seen once. The sample consisted of naive CD4+ T cells from blood. The receptors come from a man younger than 45 with type 1 diabetes. CDR3s include the opening cysteine and the closing phenylalanine or tryptophan. Fields, in order: clone size, D gene, J gene, V gene, CDR3 DNA, CDR3 protein. D genes are given only for firm matches. Clone size is stated in some rows and not others, as once, few, many or a class when expanded.

clone_size: .
d_call: .
j_call: TRBJ2-2
v_call: TRBV5-1
cdr3_nt: TGCGCCAGCAGCACCGGACAGATCCTGAACACCGGGGAGCTGTTTTTT
cdr3_aa: CASSTGQILNTGELFF

clone_size: .
d_call: .
j_call: TRBJ2-3
v_call: TRBV7-2
cdr3_nt: TGTGCCAGCAGCTTAGGCCTAGCGATCACAGATACGCAGTATTTT
cdr3_aa: CASSLGLAITDTQYF

clone_size: .
d_call: .
j_call: TRBJ2-2
v_call: TRBV6-1
cdr3_nt: TGTGCCAGCAACACTCCGACAGGCGGGGAGCTGTTTTTT
cdr3_aa: CASNTPTGGELFF

clone_size: .
d_call: .
j_call: TRBJ2-7
v_call: TRBV15
cdr3_nt: TGTGCCACCAGCCCTCAGGGGACGTCCTACGAGCAGTACTTC
cdr3_aa: CATSPQGTSYEQYF

clone_size: few
d_call: TRBD1
j_call: TRBJ1-1
v_call: TRBV5-1
cdr3_nt: TGCGCCAGCAGCTTGGGTGGACAGGTGAACACTGAAGCTTTCTTT
cdr3_aa: CASSLGGQVNTEAFF

clone_size: .
d_call: .
j_call: TRBJ1-1
v_call: TRBV29-1
cdr3_nt: TGCAGCGGACAGATGGGGAACACTGAAGCTTTCTTT
cdr3_aa: CSGQMGNTEAFF

clone_size: few
d_call: .
j_call: TRBJ2-7
v_call: TRBV2
cdr3_nt: TGTGCCAGCAGTGACCTGGCCGAGCAGTACTTC
cdr3_aa: CASSDLAEQYF

clone_size: .
d_call: TRBD1
j_call: TRBJ1-5
v_call: TRBV28
cdr3_nt: TGTGCCACCGCGGTCCAGGGGGCTAACAATCAGCCCCAGCATTTT
cdr3_aa: CATAVQGANNQPQHF

clone_size: few
d_call: TRBD2
j_call: TRBJ2-1
v_call: TRBV6-5
cdr3_nt: TGTGCCAGCAGTCACAGCGGGAGGCCTCACAATGAGCAGTTCTTC
cdr3_aa: CASSHSGRPHNEQFF

clone_size: few
d_call: TRBD2
j_call: TRBJ2-5
v_call: TRBV2
cdr3_nt: TGTGCCAGCAGGAATCGCCTAGCGGGAGGAAACTTC
cdr3_aa: CASRNRLAGGNF

clone_size: few
d_call: TRBD1
j_call: TRBJ1-1
v_call: TRBV11-2
cdr3_nt: TGTGCCAGCAGCTACCGGGACAGTACTTACACTGAAGCTTTCTTT
cdr3_aa: CASSYRDSTYTEAFF

clone_size: .
d_call: TRBD1
j_call: TRBJ1-1
v_call: TRBV11-3
cdr3_nt: TGTGCCAGCAGCAGTGGACAGGGGGCCCCTATGAACACTGAAGCTTTCTTT
cdr3_aa: CASSSGQGAPMNTEAFF

clone_size: .
d_call: TRBD2
j_call: TRBJ2-5
v_call: TRBV5-1
cdr3_nt: TGCGCCAGCAGTGGGACTATCCAAGAGACCCAGTACTTC
cdr3_aa: CASSGTIQETQYF

clone_size: .
d_call: .
j_call: TRBJ2-7
v_call: TRBV6-5
cdr3_nt: TGTGCCAGCAGACCCCAGGGGACGACCTACGAGCAGTACTTC
cdr3_aa: CASRPQGTTYEQYF

clone_size: few
d_call: TRBD2
j_call: TRBJ2-1
v_call: TRBV7-9
cdr3_nt: TGTGCCGCGGGCGGACTAGCGGGAGGGAATGAGCAGTTCTTC
cdr3_aa: CAAGGLAGGNEQFF

clone_size: .
d_call: .
j_call: TRBJ1-2
v_call: TRBV6-6
cdr3_nt: TGTGCCAGCAGTCACCCACAGGACGGAGGCTACACCTTC
cdr3_aa: CASSHPQDGGYTF

clone_size: .
d_call: .
j_call: TRBJ1-5
v_call: TRBV19
cdr3_nt: TGTGCCAGTAGTAGCGGGCTAAATCAGCCCCAGCATTTT
cdr3_aa: CASSSGLNQPQHF

clone_size: few
d_call: .
j_call: TRBJ2-2
v_call: TRBV30
cdr3_nt: TGTGCCTGGACCGTGCGGGCCGGGGAGCTGTTTTTT
cdr3_aa: CAWTVRAGELFF

clone_size: few
d_call: TRBD2
j_call: TRBJ2-1
v_call: TRBV7-2
cdr3_nt: TGTGCCAGCAGCTGGGGACTAGCGGGGGACAATGAGCAGTTCTTC
cdr3_aa: CASSWGLAGDNEQFF

clone_size: few
d_call: .
j_call: TRBJ2-7
v_call: TRBV1
cdr3_nt: TGCACCAGCAGCCAAGACGGGCTAGCGGGAGGTGGTAACGAGCAGTACTTC
cdr3_aa: CTSSQDGLAGGGNEQYF

clone_size: .
d_call: .
j_call: TRBJ2-5
v_call: TRBV21-1
cdr3_nt: TGTGCCAGCATCGGGACTAAGGAGACCCAGTACTTC
cdr3_aa: CASIGTKETQYF

clone_size: .
d_call: TRBD1
j_call: TRBJ2-7
v_call: TRBV18
cdr3_nt: TGTGCCAGCTCACCCGGGACAGGGGGCGGCGAGCAGTACTTC
cdr3_aa: CASSPGTGGGEQYF

clone_size: .
d_call: TRBD1
j_call: TRBJ1-2
v_call: TRBV2
cdr3_nt: TGTGCCAGCAGTCAACAGGGGGCCGCTGGCTACACCTTC
cdr3_aa: CASSQQGAAGYTF

clone_size: few
d_call: TRBD1
j_call: TRBJ2-2
v_call: TRBV29-1
cdr3_nt: TGCAGCGTCCGAGGACAGGGGAAAACCGGGGAGCTGTTTTTT
cdr3_aa: CSVRGQGKTGELFF

clone_size: .
d_call: .
j_call: TRBJ2-7
v_call: TRBV19
cdr3_nt: TGTGCCAGTAGTTTCCGGGAGAGCTACGAGCAGTACTTC
cdr3_aa: CASSFRESYEQYF

clone_size: .
d_call: TRBD1
j_call: TRBJ2-7
v_call: TRBV18
cdr3_nt: TGTGCCAGCTCACACTCGGGACAGGGGGCTTACGAGCAGTACTTC
cdr3_aa: CASSHSGQGAYEQYF

clone_size: .
d_call: TRBD1
j_call: TRBJ1-5
v_call: TRBV2
cdr3_nt: TGTGCCAGCAGTGAAACCGGGACAGGGGGCTATCAGCCCCAGCATTTT
cdr3_aa: CASSETGTGGYQPQHF

clone_size: few
d_call: TRBD2
j_call: TRBJ2-7
v_call: TRBV11-2
cdr3_nt: TGTGCCAGCAGCTTGACTAGCGGGGATGTCTACGAGCAGTACTTC
cdr3_aa: CASSLTSGDVYEQYF

clone_size: .
d_call: .
j_call: TRBJ1-6
v_call: TRBV19
cdr3_nt: TGTGCCAGTAGCCCCGGGAGGGCGACCAAGACGGCACCCCTCCACTTT
cdr3_aa: CASSPGRATKTAPLHF

clone_size: .
d_call: .
j_call: TRBJ2-3
v_call: TRBV2
cdr3_nt: TGTGCCAGCAGTGAAGGTCGGGTGACGCAGTATTTT
cdr3_aa: CASSEGRVTQYF

clone_size: few
d_call: .
j_call: TRBJ2-5
v_call: TRBV6-6
cdr3_nt: TGTGCCAGCAGGTCGCGGGGGCCTCGGGAGACCCAGTACTTC
cdr3_aa: CASRSRGPRETQYF

clone_size: few
d_call: TRBD2
j_call: TRBJ2-1
v_call: TRBV20-1
cdr3_nt: TGCAGCTTAAAGCGGGGCAATGAGCAGTTCTTC
cdr3_aa: CSLKRGNEQFF

clone_size: few
d_call: .
j_call: TRBJ2-5
v_call: TRBV7-9
cdr3_nt: TGTGCCAGCAGGGCAGAAGAGACCCAGTACTTC
cdr3_aa: CASRAEETQYF

clone_size: once
d_call: TRBD1
j_call: TRBJ1-1
v_call: TRBV30
cdr3_nt: TGTGCCTGGAGCATCGCAGGGGGCACTGAAGCTTTCTTT
cdr3_aa: CAWSIAGGTEAFF

clone_size: few
d_call: .
j_call: TRBJ2-7
v_call: TRBV7-9
cdr3_nt: TGTGCCAGCAGCTTAGGTACAGCAAACTACGAGCAGTACTTC
cdr3_aa: CASSLGTANYEQYF

clone_size: few
d_call: .
j_call: TRBJ2-7
v_call: TRBV30
cdr3_nt: TGTGCCTGGAGTGTACTCGGGGGTTCCTACGAGCAGTACTTC
cdr3_aa: CAWSVLGGSYEQYF

clone_size: few
d_call: .
j_call: TRBJ2-1
v_call: TRBV7-7
cdr3_nt: TGTGCTAGCAGCACGAGGACGGGAGTCGGGGGTTACAATGAGCAGTTCTTC
cdr3_aa: CASSTRTGVGGYNEQFF